This T cell receptor (beta chain) was obtained from a study of post-analysis software for immune sequencing data. This CDR3 is built from 16 residues. After removal of 3 bases from V and 2 bases from J, the junction contained 10 bases not matched to a gene. Looked up from germline, CDR1 is PRHDT and CDR2 is FYEKMQ (reference sequence). TCR beta cDNA libraries included unique molecular identifiers. Approximately 0.5 million cDNA molecules were recovered from an input of about 0.9 to 10 million T cells. TCRdb redid the calling of the PCR reads with MiXCR, one entry per CDR3 protein. This table has more than 450,000 distinct CDR3 sequences, less than 40% appearing once. Overall study findings and caveats: TRBV5-6, TRBV5-1 and TRBV20-1 were among four or five TRBV segments more frequent in patients than controls. Controls had significantly higher normalized Chao1 diversity than multiple sclerosis patients.

In regard to this clonotype: No antigen is known for it.

This clonotype was sampled from a girl under 18 with multiple sclerosis. V and J are TRBV13 and TRBJ2-7, with TRBD1 matching 7 bases. The sequenced material came from blood. The CDR3 region is CASSLGAAGGTYEQYF. The CDR3 DNA reads as TGTGCCAGCAGCTTGGGTGCGGCAGGGGGAACCTACGAGCAGTACTTC.